A single sample is the source of the 14 T cell receptor beta chains below, sequenced in a study of response to subunit inactivated influenza vaccine. In TCRdb, the RT-PCR reads were re-called with MiXCR into one record per CDR3 protein. Here the sample spans around 710,000 distinct CDR3 sequences, 11% to 15% being singletons. Sequences were derived from PBMCs from blood, sampled 14 days before vaccination. Receptors originate from a man in his fifties who received an inactivated influenza vaccine.

The chain uses TRBV6-5 and TRBJ2-7; D might be TRBD1 or TRBD2, each matching 5 bases. The germline CDR1 and CDR2 sequences are MNHEY and SVGAGI. Between the trimmed V and J ends, which lost 4 bases and 0 bases, there was a span of 10 bases. This CDR3 comprises 14 residues. The CDR3 loop is CASSFQGRSYEQYF. The CDR3 bases are TGTGCCAGCAGTTTTCAGGGACGCTCCTACGAGCAGTACTTC.

The rearrangement uses TRBV19 and TRBJ2-7; possibly TRBD2 for D (7 bases). The ends were cut back, 4 bases at V and 0 bases at J, with 16 bases in the middle. The CDR3 extends over 16 amino acids. The germline V gene has CDR1 LNHDA and CDR2 SQIVND (reference sequence). CDR3 coding DNA: TGTGCCAGTAGTACGCGGTGGGGGGGCCTCTCCTACGAGCAGTACTTC. This gives the protein CASSTRWGGLSYEQYF.

The chain is built from TRBV11-1 and TRBJ1-2; no reliable D call. The CDR3 is made up of 13 amino acids. Germline lookup yields CDR1 SGHAT and CDR2 FQDESV (reference sequence). V was trimmed by 3 bases and J by 2 bases, leaving 7 bases between them. The CDR3 sequence: CASSLNANYGYTF. The CDR3 nucleotides read TGTGCCAGCAGCTTGAATGCCAACTATGGCTACACCTTC.

This clonotype was counted a few times. This chain uses TRBV6-2 or TRBV6-3 with TRBJ2-1, with 15 bases lining up with TRBD2. Germline V gene data show CDR1 as MNHEY and CDR2 as SVGEGT. The CDR3 length is 15 residues. After removal of 6 bases from V and 5 bases from J, the junction contained 2 bases not matched to a gene. The CDR3 is CASRGLAGGHNEQFF. CDR3 sequence (DNA): TGTGCCAGCAGGGGACTAGCGGGAGGCCACAATGAGCAGTTCTTC.

The chain has TRBV20-1 and TRBJ2-7; TRBD2 aligns across 10 bases. CDR1 is DFQATT, CDR2 SNEGSKA, per germline (reference sequence). The CDR3 is 14 amino acids. The junction had 12 bases not matched to a gene; V was cut back by 6 bases and J by 7 bases. CDR3 sequence reads: CSAPKASGSGEQYF. The DNA of the CDR3 is TGCAGTGCCCCCAAAGCTAGCGGGAGTGGGGAGCAGTACTTC.

The chain couples TRBV5-1 to TRBJ1-6; TRBD1 might be the D (5 bases). V was shortened by 0 bases and J by 10 bases, with 14 bases between the two germline ends. Germline lookup yields CDR1 SGHRS and CDR2 YFSETQ. The CDR3 spans 15 residues. The DNA for the CDR3 is TGCGCCAGCAGCTTGGCCGTGGAGGGGAGGTCACCCCTCCACTTT. Its protein product is CASSLAVEGRSPLHF. Complete variable domain (other parts from reference TRBV5-1 and TRBJ1-6): KAGVTQTPRYLIKTRGQQVTLSCSPISGHRSVSWYQQTPGQGLQFLFEYFSETQRNKGNFPGRFSGRQFSNSRSEMNVSTLELGDSALYLCASSLAVEGRSPLHFGNGTRLTVT.

This clonotype has just a few counts. This chain joins TRBV4-1 and TRBJ2-1; 7 nucleotides match TRBD2. The trim removed 1 base at V and 2 bases at J, leaving 5 bases unmatched. This CDR3 is 16 amino acids long. CDR1 MGHRA and CDR2 YSYEKL come from the germline V gene. In DNA form, the CDR3 reads TGCGCCAGCAGCCAAGTGGCACTAGCGACCTACAATGAGCAGTTCTTC. Its translation is CASSQVALATYNEQFF.

This clonotype was detected only a few times. The genes are TRBV9 and TRBJ1-3, with TRBD1 as a possible D gene (5 bases). V was cut by 2 bases and J by 1 base, with 16 bases left in between. Germline V CDR1 and CDR2: SGDLS, YYNGEE. The CDR3 has 17 residues. In DNA, the CDR3 is TGTGCCAGCAGCGTGGAGACGGGACCCAATTCTGGAAACACCATATATTTT. Protein product: CASSVETGPNSGNTIYF.

This clonotype was counted only a few times. V is TRBV5-1 and J is TRBJ1-1, with D perhaps TRBD1 (5 bases). Per the germline V gene, CDR1 is SGHRS and CDR2 is YFSETQ. The V and J ends lost 0 bases and 8 bases respectively, with 11 bases between them. The CDR3 contains 13 residues. The CDR3 bases are TGCGCCAGCAGCTTGGCCGGGCAGGGAGAAGCTTTCTTT. Amino acid sequence: CASSLAGQGEAFF.

This clonotype was picked up a small number of times. V usage is TRBV7-2 and J usage is TRBJ2-3, with 9 nucleotides matching TRBD2. The germline gives CDR1 SGHTA, CDR2 FQGNSA. The CDR3 is 15 residues long. Trimming cost V 7 bases and J 1 base; bases outside gene matches: 6. In DNA, the CDR3 is TGTGCCAGCAAACCAGCGGGGGGTGGCACAGATACGCAGTATTTT. This gives the protein CASKPAGGGTDTQYF.

At least ten counts were recorded for this clonotype. This chain links TRBV28 with TRBJ2-2; tentative D call: TRBD1 (5 bases). Trimming took off 6 bases at V and 8 bases at J, with 13 bases between the two ends. The CDR3 loop spans 13 amino acids. The germline V gene encodes CDR1 MDHEN and CDR2 SYDVKM. The CDR3 DNA reads TGTGCCAGCAGACTTACTACAGGAGGGGAGCTGTTTTTT. As protein: CASRLTTGGELFF. The variable domain in full, completed from reference TRBV28 and TRBJ2-2, reads DVKVTQSSRYLVKRTGEKVFLECVQDMDHENMFWYRQDPGLGLRLIYFSYDVKMKEKGDIPEGYSVSREKKERFSLILESASTNQTSMYLCASRLTTGGELFFGEGSRLTVL.

This clonotype was recorded at least ten times. V is TRBV11-2 and J is TRBJ2-1, with TRBD1 matching 8 bases. This CDR3 has 16 residues. With V trimmed by 1 base and J by 9 bases, 11 bases remained unmatched. Germline CDR1 is SGHAT and CDR2 is FQNNGV. The CDR3 loop reads CASSLGRQGLSGEQFF. The CDR3 DNA reads as TGTGCCAGCAGCTTAGGGAGACAGGGGTTGTCGGGTGAGCAGTTCTTC.

V is TRBV27 and J is TRBJ2-1; perhaps TRBD2 as D (6 bases). Germline V gene sequence: CDR1 MNHEY, CDR2 SMNVEV (reference sequence). Trimming removed 3 bases at V and 8 bases at J, with 11 bases between. The CDR3 consists of 13 residues. This chain's CDR3 is CASSLYLAHEQFF. CDR3 DNA: TGTGCCAGCAGTTTGTACCTAGCGCATGAGCAGTTCTTC.

V is TRBV9 and J is TRBJ2-2; D is tentatively TRBD1 or TRBD2 (5 bases each). Trimming took off 0 bases at V and 2 bases at J, with 8 bases between the two ends. CDR1 is SGDLS, CDR2 YYNGEE, per germline. The CDR3 extends over 15 amino acids. The CDR3 sequence: CASSVGGYNTGELFF. DNA of the CDR3: TGTGCCAGCAGCGTAGGGGGGTATAACACCGGGGAGCTGTTTTTT.